This entry lists 24 T cell receptor beta chains sequenced from one sample in a study of cytomegalovirus exposure and HLA in healthy donors. Primers for the PCR totalled 60 Vbeta and 13 Jbeta. Generated by immunoSEQ multiplex PCR, the TCRdb table keeps only in-frame clones and is missing some. The sample yields 99,000 or so clones, approximately 81% seen once. Sequencing used PBMCs. The source is a male donor in good health and CMV-seropositive.

CDR3 sequence reads: CASSLRASGGNTDTQYF. The CDR3 nucleotides read TGCGCCAGCAGCTTGCGTGCTAGCGGGGGGAACACAGATACGCAGTATTTT. The rearrangement joins TRBV5-1 to TRBJ2-3; 11 nucleotides line up with TRBD2. This CDR3 contains 17 residues. Germline V gene lookup returns CDR1 SGHRS and CDR2 YFSETQ. The V segment lost 1 base and the J segment 2 bases; nucleotides outside the gene matches: 6.

V usage is TRBV7-9 and J usage is TRBJ2-7, with D possibly TRBD1 on 6 matching bases. V lost 5 bases to trimming and J lost 3 bases, with 14 bases between them. Germline CDR1 reads SEHNR; CDR2 reads FQNEAQ (reference sequence). This CDR3 contains 14 residues. Here the CDR3 reads CASSHPDRVYEQYF. The CDR3 nucleotides are TGTGCCAGCAGCCATCCGGACAGAGTCTACGAGCAGTACTTC.

CDR3 nucleotides: TGTGCCAGCAGCTCGGACAGAAGCGTTAGCTATGGCTACACCTTC. Its protein product is CASSSDRSVSYGYTF. The genes are TRBV5-6 and TRBJ1-2; a weak D match, TRBD1 (6 bases). V dropped 3 bases and J dropped 4 bases, with 16 bases sitting between them. The CDR3 is 15 residues long. Looked up from germline, CDR1 is SGHDT and CDR2 is YYEEEE.

This chain joins TRBV7-2 and TRBJ2-1; maybe TRBD2 (6 bases). In germline, CDR1 is SGHTA, CDR2 FQGNSA. V was shortened by 4 bases and J by 7 bases, with 17 bases between the two germline ends. This CDR3 spans 15 amino acids. The CDR3 bases are TGTGCCAGCAGCTCCCTCGGAGGGGCCTGGAATGAGCAGTTCTTC. Its translation is CASSSLGGAWNEQFF. Variable domain in full (rest from reference TRBV7-2 and TRBJ2-1): GAGVSQSPSNKVTEKGKDVELRCDPISGHTALYWYRQSLGQGLEFLIYFQGNSAPDKSGLPSDRFSAERTGGSVSTLTIQRTQQEDSAVYLCASSSLGGAWNEQFFGPGTRLTVL.

V and J are TRBV7-2 and TRBJ1-2, with a tentative D call TRBD1 (5 bases). CDR3 length: 15 residues. V was trimmed by 1 base and J by 5 bases, leaving 14 bases between them. Germline assignment: CDR1 SGHTA and CDR2 FQGNSA. The DNA of the CDR3 is TGTGCCAGCAGCTTAGTTACAGGAGGGGAGTATGGCTACACCTTC. It is translated as CASSLVTGGEYGYTF.

The chain has TRBV4-1 and TRBJ2-5, with D hard to call. The V end was cut by 0 bases, the J end by 2 bases, with 7 bases between. The CDR3 runs 14 residues. The germline V gene has CDR1 MGHRA and CDR2 YSYEKL. The CDR3 protein is CASSQDVYQETQYF. CDR3 in DNA: TGCGCCAGCAGCCAAGATGTCTATCAAGAGACCCAGTACTTC.

This sequence joins TRBV5-5 and TRBJ1-2; 10 positions match TRBD1. CDR1 is SGHKS and CDR2 is YYEKEE in the germline V gene (reference sequence). J lost 5 bases, V lost 1 base, and 11 bases had no gene match. The CDR3 contains 17 residues. The CDR3 coding sequence is TGTGCCAGCAGCTTGAGGGGACAGGGGCTTTTTTCGTATGGCTACACCTTC. This gives the protein CASSLRGQGLFSYGYTF.

Of note for this clone: Within the sample, other DNA sequences also encode this same CDR3. The chain carries TRBV15 and TRBJ2-1, with TRBD1 identical over 7 bases. CDR1 and CDR2 from the germline V gene are LNHNV and YYDKDF (reference sequence). The J segment lost 4 bases and the V segment lost 1 base, leaving 4 bases of the junction unmatched. The CDR3 sequence is 15 residues long. The DNA for the CDR3 is TGTGCCACCAGCAGAGGGGCAGGGGGTTACAATGAGCAGTTCTTC. The encoded protein is CATSRGAGGYNEQFF.

This rearrangement joins TRBV6-5 to TRBJ2-2; D perhaps matches TRBD2 (6 bases). Trimming cost V 2 bases and J 5 bases, with 12 bases left between them. This CDR3 is built from 15 residues. Germline CDR1 and CDR2: MNHEY and SVGAGI. CDR3 amino acids: CASSYLEGRTGELFF. CDR3 nucleotides: TGTGCCAGCAGTTACCTGGAGGGGAGGACCGGGGAGCTGTTTTTT.

This clone was detected once. CDR3 sequence: CASSYAGREDEQYF. The DNA for the CDR3 is TGTGCCAGCAGTTACGCGGGGCGCGAAGACGAGCAGTACTTC. The rearrangement uses TRBV6-5 and TRBJ2-7; D is perhaps TRBD2 (6 bases). The CDR3 is 14 amino acids. In germline, CDR1 is MNHEY, CDR2 SVGAGI. The ends were cut back, 2 bases at V and 5 bases at J, with 13 bases in the middle.

This chain uses TRBV7-3 with TRBJ1-1; no reliable D call. V lost 5 bases to trimming and J lost 1 base, with 8 bases between them. The CDR3 is 13 amino acids. CDR1 and CDR2 from the germline V gene are SGHTA and FQGTGA. The CDR3 spells CASSPSGNTEAFF. The CDR3 DNA reads as TGTGCCAGCAGCCCTAGCGGGAACACTGAAGCTTTCTTT.

The J gene is TRBJ2-5, the V gene TRBV6-6; perhaps TRBD1 as D (6 bases). Germline V gene lookup returns CDR1 MNHNY and CDR2 SVGAGI (reference sequence). The CDR3 runs 10 residues. CDR3: CATGTETQYF. The CDR3 DNA reads as TGTGCAACAGGGACGGAGACCCAGTACTTC.

The V and J genes are TRBV30 and TRBJ2-2; the match to TRBD1 covers 9 bases. Losses at the gene ends were 2 bases for V and 6 bases for J; bases not matched to a gene: 1. The germline CDR1 and CDR2 sequences are GTSNPN and SVGIG (reference sequence). The CDR3 is made up of 13 amino acids. CDR3 DNA sequence: TGTGCCTGGAGTCGGACAGGGGCCGGGGAGCTGTTTTTT. Protein product: CAWSRTGAGELFF.

This clone was seen only a few times. The chain combines TRBV2 with TRBJ2-7; 10 bases fit TRBD1. This CDR3 spans 15 amino acids. CDR1 is SNHLY and CDR2 is FYNNEI in the germline V gene. Unmatched junction bases numbered 6, after V lost 4 bases and J lost 3 bases. As DNA, the CDR3 is TGTGCCAGCAGTGTCGGGACAGGGGAGATCTACGAGCAGTACTTC. Protein sequence: CASSVGTGEIYEQYF.

V and J are TRBV6-5 and TRBJ1-5; 8 nucleotides match TRBD1. Per the germline V gene, CDR1 is MNHEY and CDR2 is SVGAGI. The V segment lost 4 bases and the J segment 0 bases; nucleotides outside the gene matches: 5. The CDR3 totals 16 residues. The CDR3 is CASSSRQGYSNQPQHF. CDR3 coding DNA: TGTGCCAGCAGTTCGAGACAGGGGTATAGCAATCAGCCCCAGCATTTT.

The chain uses TRBV29-1 and TRBJ1-3; D is undetermined. Trimming took off 3 bases at V and 0 bases at J, with 9 bases between the two ends. The CDR3 runs to 14 residues. The germline gives CDR1 SQVTM, CDR2 ANQGSEA. CDR3 nucleotide sequence: TGCAGCGTTGATGGGCAGGACTCTGGAAACACCATATATTTT. Translating it yields CSVDGQDSGNTIYF.

The chain links TRBV5-6 to TRBJ1-1; 9 nucleotides match TRBD1. CDR3 length: 16 residues. Per germline, CDR1 SGHDT and CDR2 YYEEEE. With 0 bases clipped from V and 3 bases from J, the junction kept 6 bases outside the gene matches. The CDR3 nucleotides read TGTGCCAGCAGCTTGGTGGCCCGGACAGGGGACACTGAAGCTTTCTTT. It encodes CASSLVARTGDTEAFF.

This clone was found once. This chain joins TRBV18 and TRBJ1-2; D remains ambiguous. V was clipped by 0 bases and J by 8 bases, with 19 bases between them. Germline values: CDR1 KGHSH, CDR2 LQKENI. CDR3 size: 16 residues. The CDR3 region has the DNA TGTGCCAGCTCACCACCGCGGTCAGGCGGGTCGAGGGGCTACACCTTC. It is translated as CASSPPRSGGSRGYTF.

V usage is TRBV6-6 and J usage is TRBJ1-6, with D possibly matching TRBD1 (5 bases). V was pared by 2 bases and J by 5 bases, with 13 bases between. Germline V gives CDR1 MNHNY, CDR2 SVGAGI (reference sequence). The CDR3 extends over 16 amino acids. The CDR3 DNA sequence: TGTGCCAGCAGTTACCGGTCCCGGGGGGATAATTCACCCCTCCACTTT. Protein: CASSYRSRGDNSPLHF.

The chain has TRBV29-1 and TRBJ2-7; D remains ambiguous. From germline, CDR1 is SQVTM and CDR2 ANQGSEA. Deletions cut 0 bases from V and 0 bases from J, with 12 bases between. This CDR3 comprises 15 residues. The CDR3 reads CSVEDWASCSYEQYF. Written as DNA, the CDR3 is TGCAGCGTTGAAGATTGGGCCTCATGCTCCTACGAGCAGTACTTC.

The chain is built from TRBV4-1 and TRBJ2-4; D is uncertain. This CDR3 is built from 16 residues. CDR1 is MGHRA and CDR2 is YSYEKL in the germline V gene. The germline V and J ends were trimmed by 0 bases and 3 bases, with 12 bases remaining between them. CDR3 bases: TGCGCCAGCAGCCAAGAAACTGGGTCGGGCAAAAACATTCAGTACTTC. Translating gives CASSQETGSGKNIQYF.

The chain uses TRBV6-5 and TRBJ1-5; possible D gene TRBD1, 6 bases. Germline loops: CDR1 MNHEY, CDR2 SVGAGI. With 4 bases removed from V and 2 bases from J, the gap between germline ends came to 12 bases. The CDR3 sequence is 15 residues long. CDR3 sequence reads: CASSSLPGGNQPQHF. The CDR3 nucleotides read TGTGCCAGCAGTTCGCTACCAGGGGGCAATCAGCCCCAGCATTTT.

The V call is TRBV5-1, the J call TRBJ2-1; 9 nucleotides agree with TRBD2. Germline V gene sequence: CDR1 SGHRS, CDR2 YFSETQ. V was pared by 5 bases and J by 8 bases, with 8 bases of the junction left unmatched. The CDR3 consists of 14 residues. CDR3 amino acids: CASSPRGGLDEQFF. As DNA, the CDR3 is TGCGCCAGCAGTCCGCGGGGGGGCCTTGATGAGCAGTTCTTC.

The gene calls are TRBV19 and TRBJ1-2; 9 bases line up with TRBD1. Germline CDR1 and CDR2: LNHDA and SQIVND (reference sequence). The length of the CDR3 is 14 residues. J gave up 3 bases and V 6 bases, and 5 bases lay outside the gene matches. In nucleotides, the CDR3 is TGTGCCAGTAGGACACAGGGGGCTCACTATGGCTACACCTTC. Its protein product is CASRTQGAHYGYTF.